This entry lists 16 T cell receptor beta chains sequenced from one sample in a study of CXCR3-negative and CXCR3-positive naive CD8 T cells. Via 5' RACE with UMI labels, TRB cDNA libraries were prepared. TCRdb re-called the 5' RACE reads, yielding one record per CDR3 amino acid sequence without DNA. Its table lists around 47,000 distinct CDR3 sequences. Material: memory CD8+ T cells from blood. These receptors came from a human donor in good health. Some clones in this sample may be carry-over from other donors' samples.

V gene TRBV29-1 combines with J gene TRBJ2-2. Looked up from germline, CDR1 is SQVTM and CDR2 is ANQGSEA. The CDR3 is 17 residues long. The CDR3: CSVEDLPTGSNTGELFF.

The chain is built from TRBV4-2 and TRBJ1-1; TCRdb gives TRBD1 as the D gene, but with no DNA this cannot be confirmed. The germline V gene has CDR1 LGHNA and CDR2 YNFKEQ. The CDR3 is 14 residues long. This CDR3 is CASSRLTGGTEAFF.

The rearrangement uses TRBV6-5 and TRBJ2-1; as DNA is missing, the TRBD2 call by TCRdb cannot be tested. Germline V gives CDR1 MNHEY, CDR2 SVGAGI. The CDR3 extends over 16 amino acids. CDR3 loop: CASSYEGLAGNHEQFF.

V and J are TRBV5-5 and TRBJ2-1. Germline CDR1 SGHKS, CDR2 YYEKEE (reference sequence). The CDR3 length is 12 residues. CDR3 region: CASSLEGREQFF. The variable domain in full, with the rest retrieved from reference TRBV5-5 and TRBJ2-1, is DAGVTQSPTHLIKTRGQQVTLRCSPISGHKSVSWYQQVLGQGPQFIFQYYEKEERGRGNFPDRFSARQFPNYSSELNVNALLLGDSALYLCASSLEGREQFFGPGTRLTVL.

The gene calls are TRBV4-1 and TRBJ1-5; TCRdb's D gene call, TRBD1, goes unchecked for lack of DNA. Germline loops: CDR1 MGHRA, CDR2 YSYEKL. This CDR3 is 14 amino acids long. CDR3 residues: CASSQVGRDQPQHF.

CDR3 region: CASSTSRAASRASGELFF. The chain carries TRBV9 and TRBJ2-2; TCRdb gives TRBD1 as the D gene, but with no DNA this cannot be confirmed. Germline V gives CDR1 SGDLS, CDR2 YYNGEE. CDR3 length equals 18 residues.

The rearrangement joins TRBV2 to TRBJ1-1; TCRdb names TRBD1, which stays unverified in the absence of DNA. CDR1 and CDR2 (germline): SNHLY, FYNNEI. The CDR3 is 12 residues long. CDR3: CASSEVGDRAFF.

The rearrangement links TRBV6-5 to TRBJ1-6. In germline, CDR1 is MNHEY, CDR2 SVGAGI. This CDR3 spans 14 amino acids. The CDR3 reads CASSYDGGDSPLHF.

This chain connects TRBV20-1 to TRBJ2-7. The CDR3 contains 14 residues. Germline V lookup: CDR1 DFQATT, CDR2 SNEGSKA (reference sequence). CDR3 loop: CSARDIQPIYEQYF.

This chain's CDR3 is CASSLRGGYTGNEQFF. The chain has TRBV7-6 and TRBJ2-1; the D gene TCRdb calls, TRBD1, cannot be checked with no DNA. The CDR3 has 16 amino acids. Germline values: CDR1 SGHVS, CDR2 FNYEAQ.

This chain links TRBV5-1 with TRBJ2-4. Germline CDR1 SGHRS, CDR2 YFSETQ. The CDR3 has 14 amino acids. CDR3 residues: CASSLGTAKNIQYF.

The V and J genes are TRBV12-3 or TRBV12-4 and TRBJ2-7. The CDR3 runs 12 residues. CDR3 region: CASSMLSYEQYF.

The gene calls are TRBV7-8 and TRBJ2-1; TCRdb returns TRBD1, unconfirmable since there is no DNA. Germline-derived CDR1 and CDR2 are SGHVS and FQNEAQ. The CDR3 totals 14 residues. The CDR3 sequence is CASCLGGIYCEQFF.

The gene calls are TRBV27 and TRBJ2-1; TCRdb proposes TRBD1, but this gene call is untestable without DNA. Germline lookup yields CDR1 MNHEY and CDR2 SMNVEV (reference sequence). This CDR3 is 14 amino acids long. The CDR3 region is CASSPAGGVTGQFF.

The rearrangement uses TRBV7-9 and TRBJ2-5; the D gene TCRdb calls, TRBD2, cannot be checked with no DNA. Per the germline V gene, CDR1 is SEHNR and CDR2 is FQNEAQ (reference sequence). CDR3 length equals 16 residues. The CDR3 here is CASSSITSGPGETQYF.

The chain carries TRBV10-3 and TRBJ1-1; TCRdb names TRBD1, which stays unverified in the absence of DNA. The CDR3 covers 15 residues. Germline V lookup: CDR1 ENHRY, CDR2 SYGVKD. The CDR3 reads CAISEATGADTEAFF.